This TCR beta chain originates from a study of regulatory T cells in long-lasting Graves disease. The CDR3 is 13 amino acids. Trimming took off 6 bases at V and 4 bases at J, with 10 bases between the two ends. The germline gives CDR1 MDHEN, CDR2 SYDVKM. Building of the TCR beta libraries involved iRepertoire HTBI primers and Arm-PCR of CDR3 regions. MiXCR, run by TCRdb on the multiplex PCR reads, gives a single entry per CDR3 protein. The sample gives hundreds of thousands of distinct CDR3 sequences, 16% of which show up once; roughly 18% is in the top ten. This clonotype has ten or more counts. The antigen remains undetermined. Whole-study findings and limits: Repertoires from persistent disease leaned toward TRBV28, TRBJ1-2 and TRBJ2-5.

Time point denoted: newly diagnosed GD, antithyroid drugs for less than 3 months. Generation of the TCR library employed RNA extracted from PBMCs. These data were also reused for a study on T cells in Graves' hyperthyroidism and ophthalmopathy.

The source is a woman in her 30s with Graves disease. V is TRBV28 and J is TRBJ2-4; D is uncertain. The sample in question was peripheral blood mononuclear cells (PBMCs), obtained at new diagnosis, from a patient treated with antithyroid drugs. The DNA for the CDR3 is TGTGCCAGCAGCTTAGGTGGAAAAAACATTCAGTACTTC. Amino acids: CASSLGGKNIQYF.